A single sample is the source of the 23 T cell receptor beta chains below, sequenced in a study of T cells after yellow fever vaccination. MiXCR was run by TCRdb on the 5' RACE reads, yielding one entry per CDR3 protein. The table shows about 510,000 distinct CDR3 sequences, with 21% occurring only once. The specimen was PBMCs, collected around 3 weeks after the first yellow fever vaccination. The receptors were sampled from a man aged 18-30 years who received the YFV17D yellow fever vaccine.

This clonotype has just a few counts. The rearrangement uses TRBV5-1 and TRBJ1-1; D not certain. V lost 0 bases, J lost 0 bases, and 12 bases lay in between. The CDR3 covers 16 residues. The germline gives CDR1 SGHRS, CDR2 YFSETQ. CDR3 in DNA: TGCGCCAGCAGCTTGGCATTGGTTAACCTGAACACTGAAGCTTTCTTT. It yields the protein CASSLALVNLNTEAFF. Based on the CDR3 plus reference TRBV5-1 and TRBJ1-1, the full variable domain is KAGVTQTPRYLIKTRGQQVTLSCSPISGHRSVSWYQQTPGQGLQFLFEYFSETQRNKGNFPGRFSGRQFSNSRSEMNVSTLELGDSALYLCASSLALVNLNTEAFFGQGTRLTVV.

V usage is TRBV23-1 and J usage is TRBJ1-5; 7 bases are a match to TRBD1. TRBV23-1 is an ORF for which the function is uncertain. V lost 6 bases and J lost 0; bases outside the gene matches: 5. The CDR3 runs 15 residues. CDR3: CASSRDSYSNQPQHF. In DNA, the CDR3 is TGCGCCAGCAGCCGGGACAGTTATAGCAATCAGCCCCAGCATTTT.

This clonotype was counted only a few times. The chain couples TRBV20-1 to TRBJ2-5; D gene uncertain. CDR1 is DFQATT, CDR2 SNEGSKA, per germline (reference sequence). The germline V and J ends were trimmed by 3 bases and 7 bases, with 6 bases remaining between them. This CDR3 region has 10 residues. This CDR3 reads CSASTGTQYF. The CDR3 bases are TGCAGTGCTAGCACCGGGACCCAGTACTTC.

The table lists this clonotype with a few counts. This chain uses TRBV5-1 with TRBJ2-1; D tentatively reads TRBD1 or TRBD2 (5 bases each). The CDR3 contains 13 residues. Germline CDR1 is SGHRS and CDR2 is YFSETQ. The V end was cut by 0 bases, the J end by 5 bases, with 6 bases between. CDR3 sequence reads: CASSLGDHNEQFF. The CDR3 bases are TGCGCCAGCAGCTTGGGGGACCACAATGAGCAGTTCTTC.

The gene calls are TRBV20-1 and TRBJ2-5; no clear D gene. Germline CDR1 reads DFQATT; CDR2 reads SNEGSKA (reference sequence). CDR3 length equals 13 residues. V lost 1 base, J lost 4 bases, and 10 bases lay in between. The CDR3 DNA reads TGCAGTGCTAGAGGAAGGAACCGAGAGACCCAGTACTTC. Encoded protein: CSARGRNRETQYF.

This sequence joins TRBV5-6 and TRBJ2-4; D might be TRBD2 (6 bases). The CDR3 extends over 13 amino acids. The germline CDR1 and CDR2 sequences are SGHDT and YYEEEE. Trimming cost V 4 bases and J 9 bases, with 14 bases left between them. The CDR3 DNA follows: TGTGCCAGCAGCGACGGGGGTAATGGCATTCAGTACTTC. As protein: CASSDGGNGIQYF.

This chain uses TRBV20-1 with TRBJ2-5; 7 bases are shared with TRBD2. Looked up from germline, CDR1 is DFQATT and CDR2 is SNEGSKA (reference sequence). This CDR3 comprises 15 residues. V lost 3 bases and J lost 7; bases outside the gene matches: 14. In DNA, the CDR3 is TGCAGTGCTAGGCGGCAGGCCAACCGCGGGGGGACCCAGTACTTC. Translating it yields CSARRQANRGGTQYF.

This clonotype came up a few times. The genes are TRBV2 and TRBJ2-1; 7 nucleotides agree with TRBD1. V was clipped by 9 bases and J by 8 bases; unmatched bases: 7. The germline V gene encodes CDR1 SNHLY and CDR2 FYNNEI. The CDR3 runs 12 residues. CDR3 bases: TGTGCCAGGGGACAGAAGGGCGATGAGCAGTTCTTC. As protein: CARGQKGDEQFF.

The chain recombines TRBV12-3 or TRBV12-4 with TRBJ1-1, with a weak D call TRBD1 (5 bases). This CDR3 is 13 amino acids long. Deletions cut 6 bases from V and 3 bases from J, with 11 bases between. The DNA of the CDR3 is TGTGCCAGCAGCCCTCTGGGGCACACTGAAGCTTTCTTT. Amino acid sequence: CASSPLGHTEAFF.

This clonotype has just a few counts. The chain combines TRBV12-3 or TRBV12-4 with TRBJ2-1; 8 nucleotides line up with TRBD2. The CDR3 loop spans 16 amino acids. J was trimmed by 1 base and V by 6 bases; bases with no gene match: 8. The CDR3 DNA reads as TGTGCCAGCAGCCCCCAGCGGGGGCTATCCTACAATGAGCAGTTCTTC. Protein sequence: CASSPQRGLSYNEQFF.

The chain couples TRBV5-5 to TRBJ2-7, with D possibly TRBD2 on 7 matching bases. Trimming removed 0 bases at V and 2 bases at J, with 12 bases between. The CDR3 sequence is 15 residues long. Germline values: CDR1 SGHKS, CDR2 YYEKEE (reference sequence). Here the CDR3 DNA reads TGTGCCAGCAGCTTGGGGGGGGCGGGGGCCTACGAGCAGTACTTC. It codes for CASSLGGAGAYEQYF. Drawing the rest from reference TRBV5-5 and TRBJ2-7, the complete variable domain is DAGVTQSPTHLIKTRGQQVTLRCSPISGHKSVSWYQQVLGQGPQFIFQYYEKEERGRGNFPDRFSARQFPNYSSELNVNALLLGDSALYLCASSLGGAGAYEQYFGPGTRLTVT.

The table lists this clonotype with a few counts. V gene TRBV6-2 or TRBV6-3 combines with J gene TRBJ2-1, with D unresolved. Germline V CDR1 and CDR2: MNHEY, SVGEGT. V was clipped by 7 bases and J by 5 bases, with 18 bases between them. The CDR3 length is 15 residues. The DNA of the CDR3 is TGTGCCAGCATCCTAACGGAAGGGTTAAACAATGAGCAGTTCTTC. Translating it yields CASILTEGLNNEQFF.

This clonotype showed up just a few times. The chain links TRBV4-3 to TRBJ1-4; D is undetermined. The CDR3 spans 14 residues. The germline gives CDR1 LGHNA, CDR2 YSLEER. Trimming pared 4 bases from V and 8 bases from J, leaving 14 bases between. CDR3 region: CASSPSDAKEKLFF. The CDR3 region has the DNA TGCGCCAGCAGCCCGTCCGACGCGAAAGAAAAACTGTTTTTT.

The chain couples TRBV7-9 to TRBJ2-5; 8 positions match TRBD2. V shed 5 bases and J 5 bases; nucleotides not matched to a gene: 7. CDR1 is SEHNR, CDR2 FQNEAQ, per germline (reference sequence). The CDR3 has 14 amino acids. Here the CDR3 DNA reads TGTGCCAGCAGCACCTCGGGGACTAGGGAGACCCAGTACTTC. Amino acids: CASSTSGTRETQYF.

The table lists this clonotype with a few counts. The chain employs TRBV4-3 and TRBJ1-2; no firm D call. With 4 bases removed from V and 7 bases from J, the gap between germline ends came to 16 bases. CDR3 size: 14 residues. Germline lookup yields CDR1 LGHNA and CDR2 YSLEER. The CDR3 nucleotides read TGCGCCAGCAGCCTCAAGGGTGGACTTGGTGGCTACACCTTC. Protein product: CASSLKGGLGGYTF.

This clonotype has only a few counts. This chain links TRBV20-1 with TRBJ2-4; a possible D gene is TRBD2 (6 bases). The CDR3 length is 12 residues. Trimming left V 6 bases short and J 9 bases short, with 15 bases between. The germline gives CDR1 DFQATT, CDR2 SNEGSKA (reference sequence). The CDR3 sequence is CSALAGSGIQYF. DNA for the CDR3: TGCAGTGCCTTGGCGGGGTCCGGCATTCAGTACTTC.

The J gene is TRBJ2-7, the V gene TRBV2, with D perhaps TRBD1 (6 bases). CDR1 is SNHLY and CDR2 is FYNNEI in the germline V gene. The CDR3 spans 12 residues. Trimming took off 10 bases at V and 5 bases at J, with 15 bases between the two ends. The CDR3 region is CATATGRHEQYV. The CDR3 nucleotides read TGTGCCACCGCGACAGGTCGGCACGAGCAGTACGTC.

The sample holds a few counts of this clonotype. The chain recombines TRBV27 with TRBJ1-2, with 8 bases fitting TRBD1. Germline trimming cut 8 bases from V and 8 bases from J; bases unmatched to any gene: 4. This CDR3 has 11 amino acids. Germline assignment: CDR1 MNHEY and CDR2 SMNVEV (reference sequence). In nucleotides, the CDR3 is TGTGCCAGCGGTTCAGGGGGCGGCTACACCTTC. It yields the protein CASGSGGGYTF.

DNA of the CDR3: TGTGCCAGCAGTTACGGACGGAACTACGAGCAGTACTTC. It codes for CASSYGRNYEQYF. The chain carries TRBV6-6 and TRBJ2-7; D is unclear. CDR1 is MNHNY and CDR2 is SVGAGI in the germline V gene (reference sequence). This CDR3 region has 13 residues. The V gene lost 2 bases and the J gene lost 3 bases, with 8 bases spanning the gap.

The chain has TRBV5-1 and TRBJ1-6; no firm D call. Per the germline V gene, CDR1 is SGHRS and CDR2 is YFSETQ. The CDR3 length is 15 residues. Trimming pared 2 bases from V and 8 bases from J, leaving 14 bases between. The CDR3 DNA sequence: TGCGCCAGCAGCTTTGGTCCCCCCGGGGATTCACCCCTCCACTTT. The encoded protein is CASSFGPPGDSPLHF.

The chain combines TRBV11-2 with TRBJ1-1; D is uncertain. Germline assignment: CDR1 SGHAT and CDR2 FQNNGV. Trimming removed 1 base at V and 10 bases at J, with 10 bases between. The CDR3 covers 12 residues. The CDR3 DNA sequence: TGTGCCAGCAGCTTAGTGTCCAGTCGAGCTTTCTTT. This encodes CASSLVSSRAFF.

The rearrangement joins TRBV11-2 to TRBJ2-3; 7 bases line up with TRBD1. Germline assignment: CDR1 SGHAT and CDR2 FQNNGV. Germline trimming cut 4 bases from V and 6 bases from J; bases unmatched to any gene: 4. The CDR3 loop spans 13 amino acids. CDR3 in amino acids: CASSSQTGDTQYF. The CDR3 nucleotides are TGTGCCAGCAGCTCCCAGACAGGGGATACGCAGTATTTT. The variable domain in full, completed from reference TRBV11-2 and TRBJ2-3, reads EAGVAQSPRYKIIEKRQSVAFWCNPISGHATLYWYQQILGQGPKLLIQFQNNGVVDDSQLPKDRFSAERLKGVDSTLKIQPAKLEDSAVYLCASSSQTGDTQYFGPGTRLTVL.

The sample holds a few counts of this clonotype. The gene calls are TRBV12-3 or TRBV12-4 and TRBJ2-1; D assignment may be TRBD1 or TRBD2 (6 bases each). This CDR3 contains 15 residues. V was trimmed by 6 bases and J by 6 bases, leaving 18 bases between them. This CDR3 is CASRGGGGLFNEQFF. The CDR3 bases are TGTGCCAGCAGGGGGGGTGGGGGCCTCTTCAATGAGCAGTTCTTC.